This T cell receptor (beta chain) stems from a study of CD8+CD57+ T cells in acquired aplastic anemia. Unmatched junction bases numbered 0, after V lost 6 bases and J lost 1 base. CDR1 is MNHEY and CDR2 is SVGEGT in the germline V gene. The CDR3 sequence is 13 residues long. The sequenced patients had an expansion of CD8+CD57+ cells seen by flow cytometry. Genomic DNA constituted the template upon which TCR beta VDJ and CDR3 profiling was performed. TCRdb analysed the reads with MiXCR anew, one entry per CDR3 protein. The sample contains 260,000 or so distinct CDR3 sequences, approximately 45% of which appear only once. This clonotype was counted many times.

The chain is built from TRBV6-2 or TRBV6-3 and TRBJ1-1; 9 positions agree with TRBD1. The sequencing input was sorted CD4+, CD8+, or CD8+CD57+ T cells (not recorded which) from PBMCs. This TCR was recovered from a human donor with aplastic anemia. The CDR3 nucleotides read TGTGCCAGCAGGGACAGGGGGAACACTGAAGCTTTCTTT. Its protein is CASRDRGNTEAFF.